The rows below give T cell receptor beta chains drawn from one sample of a study of blood T cell repertoires in COVID-19. Repertoires were generated with immunoSEQ multiplex PCR, while TCRdb's copy carries only in-frame clones and drops some. The profile shows approximately 250,000 clones, around 84% of them singletons. The material sequenced was peripheral blood. The receptors stem from a woman aged 55 to 70 with COVID-19, enrolled during active disease. The conserved cysteine and the conserved F or W are not part of the CDR3 here.

CDR3 length: 15; V gene: TRBV3-1/TRBV3-2; CDR3 protein: ASSPRYLTRSGNTIY
CDR3 length: 13; V gene: TRBV6-5; CDR3 protein: ASSFDRGSGNEQF
CDR3 length: 11; V gene: TRBV7-2; CDR3 protein: ASSVKAGAEAF
CDR3 length: 13; V gene: TRBV20-1; CDR3 protein: SASGWGGSNQPQH
CDR3 length: 13; V gene: TRBV2; CDR3 protein: ASSEDRGGTGELF
CDR3 length: 15; V gene: TRBV4-3; CDR3 protein: ASSQRRDTSNTGELF
CDR3 length: 14; V gene: TRBV29-1; CDR3 protein: SVEGTSGVSYNEQF
CDR3 length: 12; V gene: TRBV24-1; CDR3 protein: ATSDPRAGQPQH
CDR3 length: 12; V gene: TRBV14; CDR3 protein: ASSQGVSGNTIY
CDR3 length: 12; V gene: TRBV27; CDR3 protein: ASSLTPRGYGYT
CDR3 length: 11; V gene: TRBV28; CDR3 protein: ASRQTGAIEAF
CDR3 length: 14; V gene: TRBV5-5; CDR3 protein: ASSLAEDSFSYEQY
CDR3 length: 13; V gene: TRBV9; CDR3 protein: ASSTDGRRNTEAF
CDR3 length: 14; V gene: TRBV19; CDR3 protein: ASSMGRVPATDTQY
CDR3 length: 13; V gene: TRBV2; CDR3 protein: ASRKGQGAIGELF
CDR3 length: 14; V gene: TRBV19; CDR3 protein: ASRGGASQNTGELF
CDR3 length: 11; V gene: TRBV5-3; CDR3 protein: ARSLAASIEQF
CDR3 length: 11; V gene: TRBV28; CDR3 protein: ASIGGIAREQY
CDR3 length: 13; V gene: TRBV4-3; CDR3 protein: ASSREVRGNSPLH
CDR3 length: 13; V gene: TRBV7-2; CDR3 protein: ASSLTTSSYNEQF
CDR3 length: 12; V gene: TRBV7-8; CDR3 protein: ASSRQGAGDTIY
CDR3 length: 10; V gene: TRBV2; CDR3 protein: ASSLVTDTQY
CDR3 length: 10; V gene: TRBV28; CDR3 protein: ASSLNSNEQF
CDR3 length: 10; V gene: TRBV6-5; CDR3 protein: ASRSTGGEQY
CDR3 length: 12; V gene: TRBV18; CDR3 protein: ASSPMGQSEGYT
CDR3 length: 13; V gene: TRBV19; CDR3 protein: ASSPILAGVYEQY
CDR3 length: 16; V gene: TRBV24-1; CDR3 protein: ATSATGGEPQGQEGYT
CDR3 length: 11; V gene: TRBV15; CDR3 protein: ATSRGTEVVAF
CDR3 length: 12; V gene: TRBV2; CDR3 protein: ASSELEQVKREF
CDR3 length: 15; V gene: TRBV10-3; CDR3 protein: AISESAVSGGNEKLF
CDR3 length: 11; V gene: TRBV6-5; CDR3 protein: ASSYELHYGYT
CDR3 length: 14; V gene: TRBV25-1; CDR3 protein: ASSEGKSGGNEKLF
CDR3 length: 15; V gene: TRBV5-1; CDR3 protein: ASSLGMRGGNSYEQY
CDR3 length: 13; V gene: TRBV28; CDR3 protein: ASSRSEVGGTEAF
CDR3 length: 15; V gene: TRBV14; CDR3 protein: ASSQAIRDRRNHEQY
CDR3 length: 14; V gene: TRBV6-6; CDR3 protein: ASSSGQGSGNQPQH
CDR3 length: 12; V gene: TRBV19; CDR3 protein: ASSPTTGGGELF
CDR3 length: 16; V gene: TRBV6-2/TRBV6-3; CDR3 protein: ASSSTSGTGWFSDGYT
CDR3 length: 14; V gene: TRBV15; CDR3 protein: ATSRAFERRYNEQF
CDR3 length: 13; V gene: TRBV9; CDR3 protein: ASSRVGVQADTQY
CDR3 length: 12; V gene: TRBV9; CDR3 protein: ASSVVAENTEAF